This T cell receptor (beta chain) was recovered during a study of monozygotic twins with inflammatory bowel disease. Study-level findings and limits: Telling different T cell subtypes apart from each other was not possible.

To note about this clonotype: Its antigen is currently unknown.

TCRdb re-analyzed the 5' RACE reads; it lists each CDR3 protein once, without DNA. Found here are approximately 400,000 distinct CDR3 sequences; the top ten clones hold 2% to 2.5%. This CDR3 is built from 15 residues. CDR1 is MNHEY, CDR2 SVGEGT, per germline. V usage is TRBV6-2 or TRBV6-3 and J usage is TRBJ2-3. The sequence was collected from a human donor with ulcerative colitis or Crohn's disease, or a healthy co-twin of an affected twin (not recorded which). Material: blood. CDR3 protein: CASSRRLRRTDTQYF.